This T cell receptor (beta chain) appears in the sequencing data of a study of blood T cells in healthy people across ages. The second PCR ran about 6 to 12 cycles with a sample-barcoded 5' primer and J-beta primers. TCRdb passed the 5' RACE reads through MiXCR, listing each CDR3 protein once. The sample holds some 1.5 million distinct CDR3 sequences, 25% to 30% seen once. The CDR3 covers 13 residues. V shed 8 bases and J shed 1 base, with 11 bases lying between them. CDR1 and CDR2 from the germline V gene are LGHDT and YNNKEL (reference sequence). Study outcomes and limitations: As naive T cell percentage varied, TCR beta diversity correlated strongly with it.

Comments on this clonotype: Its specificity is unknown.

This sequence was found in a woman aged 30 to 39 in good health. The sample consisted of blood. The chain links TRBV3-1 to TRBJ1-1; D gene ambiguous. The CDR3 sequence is CASRLAGNTEAFF. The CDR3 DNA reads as TGTGCCAGCCGCCTAGCGGGGAACACTGAAGCTTTCTTT. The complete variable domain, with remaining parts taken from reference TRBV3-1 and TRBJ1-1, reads DTAVSQTPKYLVTQMGNDKSIKCEQNLGHDTMYWYKQDSKKFLKIMFSYNNKELIINETVPNRFSPKSPDKAHLNLHINSLELGDSAVYFCASRLAGNTEAFFGQGTRLTVV.